This passage covers 6 T cell receptor beta chains from one sample sequenced in a study of T-cell memory formation after mild COVID-19. TCRdb reprocessed the 5' RACE reads via MiXCR and lists one record per CDR3 protein. The sample has about 430,000 distinct CDR3 sequences, 20% to 25% seen once. Sequencing was performed on PBMCs or a T cell subset sorted from them (not recorded which). The source is an adult woman who had mild COVID-19 (a few samples of this study predate the infection). Cell type and time point are not known.

This clonotype was detected a few times. The DNA of the CDR3 is TGTGCCAGCAGCAAGGGGTTCGGCACAGATACGCAGTATTTT. As protein: CASSKGFGTDTQYF. The genes are TRBV13 and TRBJ2-3; the D gene is possibly TRBD1 (5 bases). This CDR3 comprises 14 residues. Trimming shortened V by 5 bases and J by 1 base, and 10 bases separated the two germline ends. The germline V gene has CDR1 PRHDT and CDR2 FYEKMQ (reference sequence).

This clonotype has just a few counts. The CDR3 DNA sequence: TGTGCCAGCAGCCCCTTGACTAGCGGGAATGAGCAGTTCTTC. Encoded protein: CASSPLTSGNEQFF. The chain is built from TRBV7-6 and TRBJ2-1; TRBD2 matches at 10 bases. This CDR3 spans 14 amino acids. Germline V gene data show CDR1 as SGHVS and CDR2 as FNYEAQ. Losses at the gene ends were 5 bases for V and 7 bases for J; bases not matched to a gene: 5.

The V call is TRBV20-1, the J call TRBJ2-7; TRBD2 is a possible D gene (6 bases). The CDR3 extends over 12 amino acids. V lost 1 base and J 2 bases, leaving 6 bases between the germline ends. The germline CDR1 and CDR2 sequences are DFQATT and SNEGSKA (reference sequence). The CDR3 DNA reads TGCAGTGCTAGAGGACTAGCCTACGAGCAGTACTTC. Protein product: CSARGLAYEQYF.

This clonotype was seen only a few times. The chain couples TRBV6-5 to TRBJ2-1, with unresolved D. V was cut by 6 bases and J by 10 bases, with 10 bases left in between. Germline-derived CDR1 and CDR2 are MNHEY and SVGAGI. CDR3 length: 11 amino acids. CDR3: CASSLAWEQFF. In DNA, the CDR3 is TGTGCCAGCAGCCTCGCCTGGGAGCAGTTCTTC.

A few counts support this clonotype. The chain is built from TRBV5-5 and TRBJ2-2; 13 bases match TRBD2. Germline assignment: CDR1 SGHKS and CDR2 YYEKEE (reference sequence). With 4 bases clipped from V and 5 bases from J, the junction kept 8 bases outside the gene matches. The CDR3 spans 17 residues. For the CDR3, the DNA is TGTGCCAGCAGCGGACTAGCGGGAGTATTATGGACCGGGGAGCTGTTTTTT. As protein: CASSGLAGVLWTGELFF.

Worth noting for this clonotype: Its ends do not fully match the called genes, so a read error is possible. V and J are TRBV6-5 and TRBJ1-2, with D possibly matching TRBD1 (5 bases). Germline CDR1 MNHEY, CDR2 SVGAGI. The CDR3 contains 15 residues. The CDR3 DNA is TGTGCCAGCAGTAACTCGAGAGGGGTAAACTATGGCTACACCTTC. Amino acids: CASSNSRGVNYGYTF.